These 31 T cell receptor beta chains originate from one sample sequenced in a study of OX40 agonist ivuxolimab in advanced cancers. TCRdb's copy holds only in-frame clones and misses some; the assay was immunoSEQ multiplex PCR. The sample carries roughly 90,000 clones, approximately 94% recorded once. The sequenced sample was CD4+ or CD8+ T cells sorted from blood, obtained in a trial of the OX40 agonist ivuxolimab. Source of these receptors: an adult with an advanced solid tumor such as melanoma, head and neck, liver or kidney cancer.

The chain recombines TRBV5-6 with TRBJ2-1; D gene ambiguous. Germline V CDR1 and CDR2: SGHDT, YYEEEE. This CDR3 is built from 12 residues. Trimming shortened V by 0 bases and J by 6 bases, and 4 bases separated the two germline ends. Here the CDR3 DNA reads TGTGCCAGCAGCTTGGGTTCCAATGAGCAGTTCTTC. Translation: CASSLGSNEQFF.

A few counts support this clone. CDR3 in DNA: TGTGCCAGCAGTTACGGGACAGGGGGGGCCACTGAAGCTTTCTTT. Its translation: CASSYGTGGATEAFF. The chain joins TRBV6-5 to TRBJ1-1; TRBD1 matches 11 bases. The CDR3 totals 15 residues. The germline V gene has CDR1 MNHEY and CDR2 SVGAGI. J gave up 4 bases and V 2 bases, and 3 bases lay outside the gene matches.

The chain is built from TRBV19 and TRBJ2-1, with 8 bases matching TRBD2. The CDR3 runs to 15 residues. Germline loops: CDR1 LNHDA, CDR2 SQIVND (reference sequence). V dropped 6 bases and J dropped 0; count of bases not matched to a gene: 4. The CDR3: CASRGAGASYNEQFF. In nucleotides, the CDR3 is TGTGCCAGTAGGGGAGCGGGGGCCTCCTACAATGAGCAGTTCTTC.

The chain uses TRBV28 and TRBJ2-3; TRBD1 is a possible D gene (6 bases). CDR3 length: 15 amino acids. Deletions cut 3 bases from V and 3 bases from J, with 13 bases between. Germline V gives CDR1 MDHEN, CDR2 SYDVKM. CDR3: CASSFPRGSTDTQYF. The CDR3, as DNA: TGTGCCAGCAGTTTCCCCAGGGGTAGTACAGATACGCAGTATTTT. The whole variable domain, remainder taken from reference TRBV28 and TRBJ2-3, is DVKVTQSSRYLVKRTGEKVFLECVQDMDHENMFWYRQDPGLGLRLIYFSYDVKMKEKGDIPEGYSVSREKKERFSLILESASTNQTSMYLCASSFPRGSTDTQYFGPGTRLTVL.

This sequence joins TRBV4-1 and TRBJ2-1; D gene ambiguous. Per germline, CDR1 MGHRA and CDR2 YSYEKL. The CDR3 is 13 amino acids. V lost 0 bases, J lost 10 bases, and 10 bases lay in between. The CDR3 protein is CASSQDPRVEQFF. DNA for the CDR3: TGCGCCAGCAGCCAAGATCCCAGAGTCGAGCAGTTCTTC.

The rearrangement links TRBV6-1 to TRBJ2-3, with D possibly called TRBD1 or TRBD2 (6 bases each). The CDR3 has 18 amino acids. The germline V gene has CDR1 MNHNS and CDR2 SASEGT. V gave up 3 bases and J gave up 6 bases, with 25 bases separating them. The CDR3 DNA sequence: TGTGCCAGCAGTGATGAGTTCGGGACACCAAAACGGGGGGATACGCAGTATTTT. Its translation is CASSDEFGTPKRGDTQYF.

This chain links TRBV28 with TRBJ2-1, with 9 bases lining up with TRBD2. From germline, CDR1 is MDHEN and CDR2 SYDVKM. Trimming took 0 bases from V and 7 from J; bases not matched to a gene: 13. This CDR3 spans 18 amino acids. The CDR3 bases are TGTGCCAGCAGTTTATGGGACCGGGGAGCGGGGGGCCAGAATGAGCAGTTCTTC. Its translation is CASSLWDRGAGGQNEQFF.

The chain carries TRBV4-3 and TRBJ2-1; TRBD1 matches at 9 bases. The CDR3 is made up of 14 amino acids. Germline CDR1 is LGHNA and CDR2 is YSLEER. After removal of 4 bases from V and 14 bases from J, the junction contained 12 bases not matched to a gene. CDR3 in amino acids: CASSPHKYRQGEFF. The CDR3 nucleotides are TGCGCCAGCAGCCCCCATAAATACCGACAGGGGGAGTTCTTC.

The chain carries TRBV28 and TRBJ2-1; D is uncertain. The CDR3 spans 8 residues. Germline V gene sequence: CDR1 MDHEN, CDR2 SYDVKM. The CDR3 DNA is TGTGGGTACAATGAGCAGTTCTTC. This translates into CGYNEQFF.

The chain is built from TRBV6-1 and TRBJ1-2; a possible D gene is TRBD1 (6 bases). Germline lookup yields CDR1 MNHNS and CDR2 SASEGT. The V and J ends lost 6 bases and 4 bases respectively, with 12 bases between them. The CDR3 loop spans 13 amino acids. CDR3 nucleotides: TGTGCCAGCAGGCCAGGGGACGCCTATGGCTACACCTTC. It translates to CASRPGDAYGYTF.

J is TRBJ2-7 and V is TRBV11-2; D is uncertain. The CDR3 covers 14 residues. The V end lost 1 base, the J end lost 6 bases, and 13 bases lay between the germline ends. Per the germline V gene, CDR1 is SGHAT and CDR2 is FQNNGV. The CDR3 reads CASSLGSPGGEQYF. CDR3 DNA: TGTGCCAGCAGCTTAGGGTCCCCCGGCGGCGAGCAGTACTTC.

This chain connects TRBV4-1 to TRBJ1-1, with D unresolved. This CDR3 has 14 residues. Trimming left V 1 base short and J 3 bases short, with 9 bases between. Germline V gives CDR1 MGHRA, CDR2 YSYEKL. CDR3 DNA sequence: TGCGCCAGCAGCCAAGGTCCCGTGGACACTGAAGCTTTCTTT. Protein sequence: CASSQGPVDTEAFF.

The V call is TRBV7-2, the J call TRBJ2-1; D is unclear. Trimming pared 5 bases from V and 6 bases from J, leaving 5 bases between. The CDR3 loop spans 11 amino acids. Germline V lookup: CDR1 SGHTA, CDR2 FQGNSA. The CDR3: CASSPSNEQFF. CDR3 DNA sequence: TGTGCCAGCAGCCCCTCCAATGAGCAGTTCTTC.

J is TRBJ2-7 and V is TRBV27; 9 bases line up with TRBD2. V gave up 6 bases and J gave up 6 bases; unmatched junction bases: 9. CDR3 size: 14 residues. The V gene's germline CDR1 is MNHEY and CDR2 SMNVEV (reference sequence). CDR3 region: CASSRRGGLGEQYF. CDR3 DNA: TGTGCCAGCAGCCGGCGGGGGGGCCTTGGCGAGCAGTACTTC.

The rearrangement uses TRBV7-2 and TRBJ1-2; TRBD1 matches at 9 bases. The trim removed 4 bases at V and 4 bases at J, leaving 4 bases unmatched. CDR1 SGHTA and CDR2 FQGNSA come from the germline V gene. The CDR3 has 14 amino acids. As DNA, the CDR3 is TGTGCCAGCAGCTCGCTACAGGGGGCCTATGGCTACACCTTC. This gives the protein CASSSLQGAYGYTF.

This clone has more than one count but fewer than ten. The chain combines TRBV9 with TRBJ1-6, with 7 bases identical to TRBD1. The CDR3 is 16 residues long. Germline V gene lookup returns CDR1 SGDLS and CDR2 YYNGEE. The J segment lost 5 bases and the V segment lost 2 bases, leaving 7 bases of the junction unmatched. CDR3 region: CASSVSGQQNNSPLHF. The CDR3 DNA reads as TGTGCCAGCAGCGTCTCGGGACAGCAGAATAATTCACCCCTCCACTTT.

This clone showed up just once. The rearrangement joins TRBV5-3 to TRBJ2-4, with D unclear. TRBV5-3 is flagged as an ORF with uncertain function. V lost 3 bases to trimming and J lost 1 base, with 11 bases between them. The CDR3 loop spans 15 amino acids. The CDR3 nucleotides are TGTGCCAGAAGCTCTCCCTCCCTCGCCAAAAACATTCAGTACTTC. Translated: CARSSPSLAKNIQYF.

This chain links TRBV9 with TRBJ2-7, with TRBD1 matching over 9 bases. The ends lost 3 bases at V and 6 bases at J; junction bases unmatched: 10. This CDR3 comprises 15 residues. CDR1 is SGDLS, CDR2 YYNGEE, per germline. CDR3 protein: CASSGGRDRASEQYF. DNA for the CDR3: TGTGCCAGCAGCGGGGGCCGGGACAGGGCTAGCGAGCAGTACTTC. The variable domain in full, with the rest retrieved from reference TRBV9 and TRBJ2-7, is DSGVTQTPKHLITATGQRVTLRCSPRSGDLSVYWYQQSLDQGLQFLIQYYNGEERAKGNILERFSAQQFPDLHSELNLSSLELGDSALYFCASSGGRDRASEQYFGPGTRLTVT.

The V call is TRBV9, the J call TRBJ2-7; tentative D call: TRBD2 (5 bases). Germline V gene lookup returns CDR1 SGDLS and CDR2 YYNGEE. The CDR3 is 16 amino acids. V lost 0 bases and J 0 bases, leaving 13 bases between the germline ends. CDR3 sequence: CASSVAPAESSYEQYF. CDR3 in DNA: TGTGCCAGCAGCGTAGCTCCAGCGGAAAGCTCCTACGAGCAGTACTTC.

This clone was observed a single time. The J gene is TRBJ2-5, the V gene TRBV6-5; 7 bases line up with TRBD2. V dropped 0 bases and J dropped 5; count of bases not matched to a gene: 9. Germline V gives CDR1 MNHEY, CDR2 SVGAGI. This CDR3 has 16 amino acids. CDR3 region: CASSYSDRTSGETQYF. The CDR3 DNA is TGTGCCAGCAGTTACTCTGACCGGACTAGTGGGGAGACCCAGTACTTC.

The J gene is TRBJ2-3, the V gene TRBV7-9; D not resolved. This CDR3 contains 16 residues. Trimming removed 3 bases at V and 8 bases at J, with 21 bases between. Germline loops: CDR1 SEHNR, CDR2 FQNEAQ (reference sequence). Here the CDR3 DNA reads TGTGCCAGCAGCTTTCCCTCGAAAGGTAGCTCGGGTACGCAGTATTTT. This encodes CASSFPSKGSSGTQYF. The variable domain in full, completed from reference TRBV7-9 and TRBJ2-3, reads DTGVSQNPRHKITKRGQNVTFRCDPISEHNRLYWYRQTLGQGPEFLTYFQNEAQLEKSRLLSDRFSAERPKGSFSTLEIQRTEQGDSAMYLCASSFPSKGSSGTQYFGPGTRLTVL.

This clone was recorded once. The chain links TRBV19 to TRBJ1-5; D uncertain. The CDR3 runs 13 residues. The ends were cut back, 7 bases at V and 4 bases at J, with 11 bases in the middle. CDR1 LNHDA and CDR2 SQIVND come from the germline V gene (reference sequence). The CDR3 region is CASTSELNQPQHF. CDR3 nucleotides: TGTGCCAGTACCTCCGAACTTAATCAGCCCCAGCATTTT.

The rearrangement joins TRBV27 to TRBJ2-1; TRBD2 agrees at 11 bases. Germline CDR1 is MNHEY and CDR2 is SMNVEV (reference sequence). This CDR3 has 15 amino acids. The junction had 0 bases not matched to a gene; V was cut back by 5 bases and J by 0 bases. The CDR3 sequence is CASSTSGSSYNEQFF. The CDR3 DNA reads TGTGCCAGCAGTACTAGCGGGAGCTCCTACAATGAGCAGTTCTTC.

The V call is TRBV4-3, the J call TRBJ2-5, with 10 bases fitting TRBD2. CDR3 length: 15 amino acids. The V and J ends lost 2 bases and 3 bases, in that order; junction bases with no gene match: 3. The germline V gene encodes CDR1 LGHNA and CDR2 YSLEER. The CDR3 region has the DNA TGCGCCAGCAGCCAAACTAGCGGGAAGGAAGAGACCCAGTACTTC. It specifies CASSQTSGKEETQYF.

The rearrangement joins TRBV27 to TRBJ2-2; D possibly matches TRBD1 or TRBD2 (5 bases each). Germline CDR1 MNHEY, CDR2 SMNVEV (reference sequence). Trimming pared 5 bases from V and 1 base from J, leaving 11 bases between. This CDR3 contains 15 residues. The CDR3 spells CASSRGVGNTGELFF. The CDR3 DNA follows: TGTGCCAGCAGTCGAGGGGTTGGGAACACCGGGGAGCTGTTTTTT.

The chain links TRBV25-1 to TRBJ2-5, with D perhaps matching TRBD1 (5 bases). With 6 bases removed from V and 7 bases from J, the gap between germline ends came to 6 bases. The CDR3 contains 10 residues. Germline V gene lookup returns CDR1 MGHDK and CDR2 SYGVNS. CDR3 loop: CASSQGTQYF. The CDR3 coding sequence is TGTGCCAGCAGCCAGGGGACCCAGTACTTC.

V usage is TRBV6-1 and J usage is TRBJ1-1; no reliable D call. There are 15 residues in the CDR3. CDR1 and CDR2 from the germline V gene are MNHNS and SASEGT. V shed 7 bases and J shed 1 base, with 16 bases lying between them. CDR3 residues: CASISLGGGNTEAFF. Here the CDR3 DNA reads TGTGCCAGCATTTCCCTCGGCGGAGGGAACACTGAAGCTTTCTTT.

This chain uses TRBV5-1 with TRBJ2-6, with D unresolved. The germline CDR1 and CDR2 sequences are SGHRS and YFSETQ. This CDR3 spans 13 amino acids. The ends were cut back, 2 bases at V and 4 bases at J, with 4 bases in the middle. CDR3 nucleotides: TGCGCCAGCAGCTTAGCCGGGGCCAACGTCCTGACTTTC. Residues: CASSLAGANVLTF.

This clone was detected only once. CDR3 coding DNA: TGTGCCAGCAGCTCAGGAGGGGGAGGTCAGCCCCAGCATTTT. This translates into CASSSGGGGQPQHF. V and J are TRBV9 and TRBJ1-5, with D perhaps matching TRBD1 (6 bases). The CDR3 contains 14 residues. Trimming stripped 4 bases from V and 6 bases from J, with 14 bases between. Per the germline V gene, CDR1 is SGDLS and CDR2 is YYNGEE.

The rearrangement uses TRBV29-1 and TRBJ1-2; weak D call: TRBD1 (5 bases). V gave up 4 bases and J gave up 4 bases, with 13 bases separating them. The CDR3 length is 13 residues. Germline-derived CDR1 and CDR2 are SQVTM and ANQGSEA. This CDR3 reads CSVGNSGAYGYTF. CDR3 sequence (DNA): TGCAGCGTTGGTAACTCCGGGGCCTATGGCTACACCTTC. Drawing the rest from reference TRBV29-1 and TRBJ1-2, the complete variable domain is SAVISQKPSRDICQRGTSLTIQCQVDSQVTMMFWYRQQPGQSLTLIATANQGSEATYESGFVIDKFPISRPNLTFSTLTVSNMSPEDSSIYLCSVGNSGAYGYTFGSGTRLTVV.

The chain couples TRBV9 to TRBJ2-1; 8 bases map to TRBD2. The CDR3 runs to 14 residues. V trimming: 0 bases; J trimming: 7 bases; junction bases outside the gene matches: 3. CDR1 SGDLS and CDR2 YYNGEE come from the germline V gene. The CDR3 coding sequence is TGTGCCAGCAGCGTAGACGGGGGGGCGAATGAGCAGTTCTTC. It translates to CASSVDGGANEQFF.